Presented here are 16 T cell receptor beta chains from one specimen sequenced in a study of T cell repertoires in cytomegalovirus infection. TCRdb reanalysed the reads using MiXCR and keeps one entry per CDR3 protein. In the table there are approximately 260,000 distinct CDR3 sequences, about 20% of which are singletons. These receptors are not linked to any known antigen. The material was cultured PBMCs, obtained from culture after CMV antigen stimulation. The source is a human donor in good health (CMV status not recorded). Some clones in this sample may be carry-over from other donors' samples.

This clonotype was recorded only once. The chain recombines TRBV19 with TRBJ1-6; D unresolved. The germline V and J ends were trimmed by 5 bases and 8 bases, with 7 bases remaining between them. Germline values: CDR1 LNHDA, CDR2 SQIVND (reference sequence). CDR3 length equals 12 residues. This CDR3 reads CASSVADSPLHF. In DNA form, the CDR3 reads TGTGCCAGTAGTGTTGCCGATTCACCCCTCCACTTT. Filled out from reference TRBV19 and TRBJ1-6, the complete variable domain reads DGGITQSPKYLFRKEGQNVTLSCEQNLNHDAMYWYRQDPGQGLRLIYYSQIVNDFQKGDIAEGYSVSREKKESFPLTVTSAQKNPTAFYLCASSVADSPLHFGNGTRLTVT.

In its sample, this clonotype was seen many times. The chain has TRBV7-2 and TRBJ2-7; D gene uncertain. With 2 bases removed from V and 6 bases from J, the gap between germline ends came to 5 bases. Germline V gives CDR1 SGHTA, CDR2 FQGNSA. The CDR3 extends over 11 amino acids. CDR3 region: CASSLPPEQYF. CDR3 nucleotide sequence: TGTGCCAGCAGCTTACCTCCCGAGCAGTACTTC.

This clonotype was seen more than once but under ten times. This chain links TRBV11-2 with TRBJ2-2; D is possibly TRBD1 (7 bases). Trimming removed 3 bases from V and 7 bases from J, with 15 bases in between. The germline V gene has CDR1 SGHAT and CDR2 FQNNGV. The CDR3 totals 15 residues. The CDR3 sequence is CASSLRGQGGGELFF. DNA of the CDR3: TGTGCCAGCAGCTTGAGGGGGCAGGGGGGCGGGGAGCTGTTTTTT.

Ten or more counts support this clonotype. The J gene is TRBJ2-7, the V gene TRBV7-2, with a tentative D call TRBD2 (6 bases). Germline CDR1 and CDR2: SGHTA and FQGNSA. The germline V and J ends were trimmed by 1 base and 2 bases, with 12 bases remaining between them. The CDR3 runs to 15 residues. The CDR3 nucleotides read TGTGCCAGCAGCTTAGGTCCGGGAGTAGCCTACGAGCAGTACGTC. Its translation: CASSLGPGVAYEQYV.

This clonotype was seen at least ten times. This chain uses TRBV6-2 or TRBV6-3 with TRBJ2-1, with TRBD1 identical over 7 bases. The V segment lost 6 bases and the J segment 3 bases; nucleotides outside the gene matches: 11. The CDR3 is 16 amino acids. Looked up from germline, CDR1 is MNHEY and CDR2 is SVGEGT. The CDR3 here is CASSPTGSPGYNEQFF. CDR3 nucleotides: TGTGCCAGCAGCCCGACAGGGTCTCCAGGCTACAATGAGCAGTTCTTC.

This clonotype has only a few counts. This chain uses TRBV28 with TRBJ2-1; D possibly corresponds to TRBD1 (6 bases). The CDR3 contains 16 residues. V lost 6 bases, J lost 1 base, and 16 bases lay in between. The germline gives CDR1 MDHEN, CDR2 SYDVKM. CDR3 sequence reads: CASRAQGRGSYNEQFF. The CDR3 DNA reads TGTGCCAGCAGAGCACAGGGTAGGGGGTCCTACAATGAGCAGTTCTTC.

This clonotype was picked up many times. The chain carries TRBV7-8 and TRBJ1-1; D is uncertain. V lost 1 base and J 5 bases, leaving 14 bases between the germline ends. The CDR3 covers 15 residues. CDR1 and CDR2 (germline): SGHVS, FQNEAQ. CDR3 amino acids: CASSLGRRMGTEAFF. In DNA form, the CDR3 reads TGTGCCAGCAGCTTAGGCCGCAGGATGGGAACTGAAGCTTTCTTT.

This chain joins TRBV14 and TRBJ2-3; 9 bases match TRBD2. The CDR3 consists of 12 residues. The ends lost 4 bases at V and 10 bases at J; junction bases unmatched: 3. Germline CDR1 and CDR2: SGHDN and FVKESK. CDR3 in DNA: TGTGCCAGCAGCCTTAGACTAGCGGCGCAGTATTTT. It specifies CASSLRLAAQYF.

This chain uses TRBV15 with TRBJ2-2, with D hard to call. This CDR3 region has 15 residues. With 2 bases removed from V and 5 bases from J, the gap between germline ends came to 12 bases. Germline V gives CDR1 LNHNV, CDR2 YYDKDF (reference sequence). CDR3 coding DNA: TGTGCCACCAGCAGATTGCCAACCCGGACCGGGGAGCTGTTTTTT. Translating it yields CATSRLPTRTGELFF. Combining the CDR3 with reference TRBV15 and TRBJ2-2 gives the whole variable domain DAMVIQNPRYQVTQFGKPVTLSCSQTLNHNVMYWYQQKSSQAPKLLFHYYDKDFNNEADTPDNFQSRRPNTSFCFLDIRSPGLGDTAMYLCATSRLPTRTGELFFGEGSRLTVL.

This clonotype occurred once. The chain carries TRBV4-2 and TRBJ1-4; maybe TRBD1 (6 bases). Trimming removed 6 bases at V and 8 bases at J, with 10 bases between. The CDR3 has 12 amino acids. Looked up from germline, CDR1 is LGHNA and CDR2 is YNFKEQ. CDR3 sequence reads: CASRDQGEKLFF. CDR3 in DNA: TGTGCCAGCAGAGACCAGGGGGAAAAACTGTTTTTT.

Only a few counts were recorded for this clonotype. The chain carries TRBV4-3 and TRBJ2-3; 8 positions match TRBD2. Germline CDR1 reads LGHNA; CDR2 reads YSLEER. After removal of 2 bases from V and 5 bases from J, the junction contained 9 bases not matched to a gene. This CDR3 has 16 amino acids. CDR3 loop: CASSQTTGGRGDTQYF. CDR3 nucleotide sequence: TGCGCCAGCAGCCAAACTACGGGAGGGCGTGGAGATACGCAGTATTTT.

This clonotype was recorded at least ten times. The J gene is TRBJ2-7, the V gene TRBV7-2; tentatively, D is TRBD2 (6 bases). The CDR3 is made up of 12 amino acids. Germline V lookup: CDR1 SGHTA, CDR2 FQGNSA. V was cut by 0 bases and J by 7 bases, with 7 bases left in between. CDR3 amino acids: CASSLAGGEQYF. The CDR3 coding sequence is TGTGCCAGCAGCTTAGCTGGAGGGGAGCAGTACTTC. Based on the CDR3 plus reference TRBV7-2 and TRBJ2-7, the full variable domain is GAGVSQSPSNKVTEKGKDVELRCDPISGHTALYWYRQSLGQGLEFLIYFQGNSAPDKSGLPSDRFSAERTGGSVSTLTIQRTQQEDSAVYLCASSLAGGEQYFGPGTRLTVT.

This clonotype was seen repeatedly, ten times or more. The V gene is TRBV28, the J gene TRBJ1-5, with a weak D call TRBD1 (5 bases). The CDR3 runs to 15 residues. The germline V and J ends were trimmed by 3 bases and 3 bases, with 12 bases remaining between them. Germline V gene data show CDR1 as MDHEN and CDR2 as SYDVKM. The CDR3 sequence is CASSFRGIINQPQHF. In DNA, the CDR3 is TGTGCCAGCAGTTTTCGGGGGATCATCAATCAGCCCCAGCATTTT.

This clonotype was found many times. The CDR3 sequence is CASSFTQLSYEQYF. The CDR3 DNA reads as TGTGCCAGCAGTTTTACTCAGCTTTCCTACGAGCAGTACTTC. The V call is TRBV12-3 or TRBV12-4, the J call TRBJ2-7; D is unclear. There are 14 residues in the CDR3. V gave up 3 bases and J gave up 1 base, with 10 bases separating them.

This clonotype showed up just a few times. This chain links TRBV19 with TRBJ2-1, with 12 positions matching TRBD2. V shed 10 bases, J shed 8 bases, and the junction held 12 bases outside the gene matches. This CDR3 is 15 amino acids long. Germline assignment: CDR1 LNHDA and CDR2 SQIVND (reference sequence). The CDR3 DNA sequence: TGTGCCATTACGACTAGCGGGAGAATTTCGCATGAGCAGTTCTTC. This sequence encodes CAITTSGRISHEQFF. Together with reference TRBV19 and TRBJ2-1, the CDR3 gives the full variable domain: DGGITQSPKYLFRKEGQNVTLSCEQNLNHDAMYWYRQDPGQGLRLIYYSQIVNDFQKGDIAEGYSVSREKKESFPLTVTSAQKNPTAFYLCAITTSGRISHEQFFGPGTRLTVL.

The sample holds a few counts of this clonotype. This chain joins TRBV7-2 and TRBJ2-7; D is ambiguous. Trimming removed 5 bases from V and 1 base from J, with 9 bases in between. Germline V gene lookup returns CDR1 SGHTA and CDR2 FQGNSA. The CDR3 contains 13 residues. This chain's CDR3 is CASSLMASYEQYV. DNA for the CDR3: TGTGCCAGCAGCCTTATGGCGTCCTACGAGCAGTACGTC.